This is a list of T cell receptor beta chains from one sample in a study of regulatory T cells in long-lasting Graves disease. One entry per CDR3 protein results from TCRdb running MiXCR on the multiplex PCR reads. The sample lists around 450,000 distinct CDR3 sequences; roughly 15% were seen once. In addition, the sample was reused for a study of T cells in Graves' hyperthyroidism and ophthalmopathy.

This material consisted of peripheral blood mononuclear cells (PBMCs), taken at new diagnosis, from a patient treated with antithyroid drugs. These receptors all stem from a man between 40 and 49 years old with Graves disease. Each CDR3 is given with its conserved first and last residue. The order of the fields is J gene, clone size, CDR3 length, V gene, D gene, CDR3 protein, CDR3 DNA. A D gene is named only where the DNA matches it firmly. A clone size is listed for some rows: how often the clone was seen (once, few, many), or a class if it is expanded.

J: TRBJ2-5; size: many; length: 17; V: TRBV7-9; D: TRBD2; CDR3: CASSFLHSAGVQETQYF; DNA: TGTGCCAGCAGCTTCCTACACTCAGCGGGAGTTCAAGAGACCCAGTACTTC
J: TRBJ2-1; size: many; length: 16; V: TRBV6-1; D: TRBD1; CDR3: CASSERPGTAYNEQFF; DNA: TGTGCCAGCAGTGAAAGGCCTGGGACAGCGTACAATGAGCAGTTCTTC
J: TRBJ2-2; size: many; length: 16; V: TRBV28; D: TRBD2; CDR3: CASSLQREALARELFF; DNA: TGTGCCAGCAGTTTACAGCGGGAGGCCCTTGCTCGGGAGCTGTTTTTT
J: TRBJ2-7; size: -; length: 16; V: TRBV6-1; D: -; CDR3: CASSRSGTSSSYEQYF; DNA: TGTGCCAGCAGTCGATCCGGGACATCGAGCTCCTACGAGCAGTACTTC
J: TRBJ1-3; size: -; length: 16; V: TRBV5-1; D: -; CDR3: CASSLFQQSSGNTIYF; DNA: TGCGCCAGCAGCTTGTTTCAACAGAGCTCTGGAAACACCATATATTTT
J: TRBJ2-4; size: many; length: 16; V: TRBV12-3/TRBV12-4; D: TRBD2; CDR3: CASEIRGSGAKNIQYF; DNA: TGTGCCAGCGAAATCCGGGGTAGCGGGGCGAAAAACATTCAGTACTTC
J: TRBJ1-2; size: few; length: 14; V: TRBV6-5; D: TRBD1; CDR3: CASSYSSRGSGYTF; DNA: TGTGCCAGCAGTTACTCTTCCAGGGGGTCTGGCTACACCTTC
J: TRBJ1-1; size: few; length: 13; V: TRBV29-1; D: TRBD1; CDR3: CSAFTGRGTEAFF; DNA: TGCAGCGCATTTACTGGCAGGGGGACTGAAGCTTTCTTT
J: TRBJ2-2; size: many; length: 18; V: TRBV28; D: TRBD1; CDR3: CASSSSPDRVGYTGELFF; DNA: TGTGCCAGCAGTTCTTCACCTGACAGGGTTGGGTACACCGGGGAGCTGTTTTTT
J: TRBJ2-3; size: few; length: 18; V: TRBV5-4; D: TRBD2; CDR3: CASSPRLAGGLGTDTQYF; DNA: TGTGCCAGCAGCCCTCGGCTAGCGGGAGGACTCGGCACAGATACGCAGTATTTT
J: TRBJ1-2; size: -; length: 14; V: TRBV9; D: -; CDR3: CASGKLGQNYGYTF; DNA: TGTGCCAGCGGTAAGCTAGGACAGAACTATGGCTACACCTTC
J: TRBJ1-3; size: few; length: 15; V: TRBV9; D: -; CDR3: CASSVGVTSGNTIYF; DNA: TGTGCCAGCAGCGTTGGAGTGACCTCTGGAAACACCATATATTTT
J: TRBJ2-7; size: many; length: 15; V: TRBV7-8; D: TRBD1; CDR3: CASSLGQGSSYEQYF; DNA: TGTGCCAGCAGCCTCGGACAGGGAAGCTCCTACGAGCAGTACTTC
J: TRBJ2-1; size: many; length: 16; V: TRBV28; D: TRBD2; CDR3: CASSIRTSGGYNEQFF; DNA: TGTGCCAGCAGTATTCGGACTAGCGGAGGGTACAATGAGCAGTTCTTC
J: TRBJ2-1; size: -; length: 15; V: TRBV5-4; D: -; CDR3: CASSSASSSYNEQFF; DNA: TGTGCCAGCAGCTCCGCCAGTAGCTCCTACAATGAGCAGTTCTTC
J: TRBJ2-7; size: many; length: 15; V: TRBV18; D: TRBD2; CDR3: CASSRTGTSGTEQYF; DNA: TGTGCCAGCTCACGTACCGGGACTAGCGGGACTGAGCAGTACTTC
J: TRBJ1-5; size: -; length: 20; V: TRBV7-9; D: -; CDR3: CASSLFTVLGGGNSNQPQHF; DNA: TGTGCCAGCAGCTTATTTACTGTTCTGGGGGGCGGTAATAGCAATCAGCCCCAGCATTTT